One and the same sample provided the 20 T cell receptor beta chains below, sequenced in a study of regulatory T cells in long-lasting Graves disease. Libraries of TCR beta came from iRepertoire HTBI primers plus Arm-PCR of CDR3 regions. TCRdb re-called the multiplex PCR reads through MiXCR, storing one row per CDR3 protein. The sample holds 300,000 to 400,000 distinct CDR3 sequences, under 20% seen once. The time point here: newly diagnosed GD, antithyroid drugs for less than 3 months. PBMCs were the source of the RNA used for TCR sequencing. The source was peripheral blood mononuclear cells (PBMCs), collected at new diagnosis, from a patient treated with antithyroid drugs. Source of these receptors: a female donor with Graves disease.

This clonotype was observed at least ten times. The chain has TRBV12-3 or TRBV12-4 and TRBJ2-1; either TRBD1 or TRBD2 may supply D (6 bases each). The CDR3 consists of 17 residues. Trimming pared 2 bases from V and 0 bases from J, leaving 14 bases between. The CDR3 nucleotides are TGTGCCAGCAGTTTACCCGGAGGGGGTAGCTCCTACAATGAGCAGTTCTTC. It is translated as CASSLPGGGSSYNEQFF.

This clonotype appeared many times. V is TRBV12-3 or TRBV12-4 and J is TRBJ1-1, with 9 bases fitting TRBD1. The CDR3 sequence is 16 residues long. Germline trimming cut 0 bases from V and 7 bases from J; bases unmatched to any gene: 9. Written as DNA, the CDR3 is TGTGCCAGCAGTTTAGCGCTGGGACAGGGAGTTTATGAAGCTTTCTTT. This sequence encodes CASSLALGQGVYEAFF.

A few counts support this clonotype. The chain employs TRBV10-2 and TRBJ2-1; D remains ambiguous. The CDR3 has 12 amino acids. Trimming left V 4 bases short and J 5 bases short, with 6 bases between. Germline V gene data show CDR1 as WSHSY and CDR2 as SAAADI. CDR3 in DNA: TGCGCCAGCAGTGTTATAGACAATGAGCAGTTCTTC. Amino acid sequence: CASSVIDNEQFF.

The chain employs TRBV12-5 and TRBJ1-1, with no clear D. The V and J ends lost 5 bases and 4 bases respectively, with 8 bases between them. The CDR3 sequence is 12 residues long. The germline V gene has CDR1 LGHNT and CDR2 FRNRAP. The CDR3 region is CASGAPGTEAFF. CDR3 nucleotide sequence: TGTGCTAGTGGTGCCCCGGGCACTGAAGCTTTCTTT.

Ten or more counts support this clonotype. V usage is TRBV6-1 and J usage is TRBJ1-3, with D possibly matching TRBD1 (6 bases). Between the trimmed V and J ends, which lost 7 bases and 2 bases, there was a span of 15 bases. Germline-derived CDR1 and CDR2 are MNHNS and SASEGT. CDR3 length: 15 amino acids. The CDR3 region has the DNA TGTGCCAGCACCGAGGGGGTCGCAACTGGAAACACCATATATTTT. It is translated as CASTEGVATGNTIYF.

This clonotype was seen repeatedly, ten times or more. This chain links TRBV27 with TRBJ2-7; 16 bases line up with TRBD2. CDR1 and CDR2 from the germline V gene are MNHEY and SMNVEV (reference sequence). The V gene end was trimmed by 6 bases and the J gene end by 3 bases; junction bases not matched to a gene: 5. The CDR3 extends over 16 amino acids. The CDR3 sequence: CASRGLAGGNFYEQYF. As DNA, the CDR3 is TGTGCCAGCAGGGGACTAGCGGGAGGGAATTTCTACGAGCAGTACTTC.

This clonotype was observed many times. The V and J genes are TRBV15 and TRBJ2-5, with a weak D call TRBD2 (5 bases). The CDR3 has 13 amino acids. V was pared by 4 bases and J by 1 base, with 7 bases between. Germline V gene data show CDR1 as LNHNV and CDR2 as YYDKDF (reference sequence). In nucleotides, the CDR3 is TGTGCCACCAGCAAGCGGTTCCAAGAGACCCAGTACTTC. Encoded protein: CATSKRFQETQYF.

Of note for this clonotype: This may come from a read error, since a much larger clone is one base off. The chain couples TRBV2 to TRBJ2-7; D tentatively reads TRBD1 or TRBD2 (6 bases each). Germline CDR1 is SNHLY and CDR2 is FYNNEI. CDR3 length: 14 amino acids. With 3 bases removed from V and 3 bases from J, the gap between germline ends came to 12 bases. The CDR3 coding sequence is TGTGCCAGCAGTGATACACAGGGAGGCTACGAGCAGTACTTC. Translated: CASSDTQGGYEQYF.

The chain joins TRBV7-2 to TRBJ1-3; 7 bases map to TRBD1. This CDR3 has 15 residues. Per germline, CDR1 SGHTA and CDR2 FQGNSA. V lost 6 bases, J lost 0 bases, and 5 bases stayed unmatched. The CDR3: CASSSDRYSGNTIYF. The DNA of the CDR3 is TGTGCCAGCAGTTCGGACAGGTACTCTGGAAACACCATATATTTT.

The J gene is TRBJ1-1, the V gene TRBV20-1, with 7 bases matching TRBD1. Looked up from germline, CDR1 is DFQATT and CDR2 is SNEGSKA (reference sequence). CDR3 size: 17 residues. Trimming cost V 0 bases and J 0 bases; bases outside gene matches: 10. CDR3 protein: CSARDRGRGEMNTEAFF. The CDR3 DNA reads TGCAGTGCTAGAGATCGGGGCAGGGGGGAGATGAACACTGAAGCTTTCTTT.

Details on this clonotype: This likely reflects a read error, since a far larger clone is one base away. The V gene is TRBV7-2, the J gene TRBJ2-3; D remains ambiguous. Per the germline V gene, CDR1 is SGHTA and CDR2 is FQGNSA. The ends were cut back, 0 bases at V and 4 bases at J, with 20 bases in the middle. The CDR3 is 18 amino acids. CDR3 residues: CASSLASERWAGADTQYF. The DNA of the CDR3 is TGTGCCAGCAGCTTAGCGAGCGAGAGATGGGCTGGCGCAGATACGCAGTATTTT.

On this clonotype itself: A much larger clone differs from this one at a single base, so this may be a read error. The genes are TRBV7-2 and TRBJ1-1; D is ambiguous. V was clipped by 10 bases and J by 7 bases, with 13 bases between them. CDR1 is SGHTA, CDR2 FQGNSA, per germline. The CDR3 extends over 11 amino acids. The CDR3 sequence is CANSSRHEAFF. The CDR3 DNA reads TGTGCCAACAGTTCCAGACATGAAGCTTTCTTT.

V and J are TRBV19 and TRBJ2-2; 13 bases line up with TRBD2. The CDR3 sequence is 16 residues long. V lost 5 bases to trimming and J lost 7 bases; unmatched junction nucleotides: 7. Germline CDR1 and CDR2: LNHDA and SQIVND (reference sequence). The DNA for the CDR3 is TGTGCCAGTAGTGTAACTAGCGGGAGGGCCCTCGGGGAGCTGTTTTTT. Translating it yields CASSVTSGRALGELFF.

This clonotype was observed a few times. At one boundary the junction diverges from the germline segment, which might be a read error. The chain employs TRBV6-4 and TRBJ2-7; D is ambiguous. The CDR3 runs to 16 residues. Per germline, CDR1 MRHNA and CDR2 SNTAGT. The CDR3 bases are TGCGCCAGCACAAGGACGCGGAGAAGGGCCTCCTACGAGCAGTACTTC. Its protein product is CASTRTRRRASYEQYF.

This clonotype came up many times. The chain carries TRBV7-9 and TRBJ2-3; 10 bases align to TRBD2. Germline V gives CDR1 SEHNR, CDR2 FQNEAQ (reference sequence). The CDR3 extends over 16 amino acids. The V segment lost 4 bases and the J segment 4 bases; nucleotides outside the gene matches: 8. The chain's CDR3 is CASSSLAGDLADTQYF. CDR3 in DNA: TGTGCCAGCAGCTCTCTAGCGGGAGATCTCGCAGATACGCAGTATTTT.

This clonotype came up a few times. The CDR3 DNA sequence: TGCGCCAGCAGCTTGGGAGGGACTAGCGGGAACTACGAGCAGTACTTC. Translation gives CASSLGGTSGNYEQYF. The J gene is TRBJ2-7, the V gene TRBV5-1, with 13 positions matching TRBD2. CDR1 SGHRS and CDR2 YFSETQ come from the germline V gene. The CDR3 is 16 residues long. The V gene end was trimmed by 0 bases and the J gene end by 3 bases; junction bases not matched to a gene: 3.

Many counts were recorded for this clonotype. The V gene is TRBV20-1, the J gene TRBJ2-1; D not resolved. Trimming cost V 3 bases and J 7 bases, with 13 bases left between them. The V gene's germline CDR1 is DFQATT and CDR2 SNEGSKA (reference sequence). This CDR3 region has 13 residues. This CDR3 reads CSASSPRLNEQFF. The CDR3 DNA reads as TGCAGTGCTAGTAGCCCCCGGTTGAATGAGCAGTTCTTC.

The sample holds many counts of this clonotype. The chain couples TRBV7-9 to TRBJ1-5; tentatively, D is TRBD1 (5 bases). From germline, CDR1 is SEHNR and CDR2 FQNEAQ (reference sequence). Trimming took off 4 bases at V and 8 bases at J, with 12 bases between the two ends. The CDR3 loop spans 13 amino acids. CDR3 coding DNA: TGTGCCAGCAGCTATGAGGGACGTGAGCCCCAGCATTTT. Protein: CASSYEGREPQHF.

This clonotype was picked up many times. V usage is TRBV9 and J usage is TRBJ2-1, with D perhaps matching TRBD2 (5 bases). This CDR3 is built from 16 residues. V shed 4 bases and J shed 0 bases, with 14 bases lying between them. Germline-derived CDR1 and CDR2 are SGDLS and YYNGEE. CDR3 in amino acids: CASSSLPGSSYNEQFF. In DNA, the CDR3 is TGTGCCAGCAGCTCACTCCCGGGAAGCTCCTACAATGAGCAGTTCTTC.

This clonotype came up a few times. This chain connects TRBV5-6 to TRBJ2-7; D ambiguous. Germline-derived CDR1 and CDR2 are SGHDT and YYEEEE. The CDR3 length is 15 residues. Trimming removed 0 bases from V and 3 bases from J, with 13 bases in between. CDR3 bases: TGTGCCAGCAGCTTGGTGGGGATTGAAGACTACGAGCAGTACTTC. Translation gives CASSLVGIEDYEQYF.